The entry that follows covers one T cell receptor beta chain sequence. This specimen belongs to a study of technical replicates of blood from several donors. Germline V gene sequence: CDR1 LNHDA, CDR2 SQIVND (reference sequence). The J segment lost 4 bases and the V segment lost 10 bases, leaving 7 bases of the junction unmatched. The CDR3 consists of 14 residues. Sequencing was performed with immunoSEQ multiplex PCR; in TCRdb, only in-frame clones are kept and a portion is missing. The table records over 65,000 clones, roughly 98% of them present only once. Material for sequencing was T cells isolated from PBMCs. This clonotype was sampled from a human donor in good health. The chain recombines TRBV19 with TRBJ2-5; 12 nucleotides agree with TRBD1. CDR3 region: CATAGQGAGETQYF. Here the CDR3 DNA reads TGTGCCACCGCGGGACAGGGGGCTGGAGAGACCCAGTACTTC.